Listed below are T cell receptor beta chains from one sample, sequenced in a study of shared clonotypes between healthy human individuals. The assay was immunoSEQ multiplex PCR, and TCRdb's table has in-frame clones only and misses some. The data contain 2 million to 2.5 million clones, 90% to 95% of them singletons. Material for sequencing was naive CD4+ T cells from PBMCs. The receptors come from a man aged 18 to 35 in good health. Some clones in this sample may be carry-over from other donors' samples. Both conserved end residues are part of each CDR3. The D gene is left open where the match is weak. A row's size may be missing; if present it is once, few, many or a size class.

v_call	j_call	d_call	clone_size	cdr3_aa	cdr3_nt
TRBV7-2	TRBJ2-3	TRBD2	.	CASSPGLAGASDTQYF	TGTGCCAGCAGCCCAGGACTAGCGGGAGCGTCAGATACGCAGTATTTT
TRBV18	TRBJ2-1	TRBD1	.	CASSPPVRDRERNNEQFF	TGTGCCAGCTCACCACCCGTCCGCGACAGGGAGAGGAACAATGAGCAGTTCTTC
TRBV2	TRBJ2-3	TRBD2	.	CHTERLASTDTQYF	TGCCACACAGAACGACTAGCTAGCACAGATACGCAGTATTTT
TRBV5-1	TRBJ1-1	.	once	CASSPGGSNTEAFF	TGCGCCAGCAGCCCCGGGGGGTCGAACACTGAAGCTTTCTTT
TRBV19	TRBJ2-1	.	.	CASSIDHRASYNEQFF	TGTGCCAGTAGTATAGATCACAGAGCCTCCTACAATGAGCAGTTCTTC
TRBV9	TRBJ2-1	TRBD2	.	CASSVASGGYNEQFF	TGTGCCAGCAGCGTGGCTAGCGGGGGCTACAATGAGCAGTTCTTC
TRBV7-9	TRBJ2-7	.	.	CASSPSPGYEQYF	TGTGCCAGCAGCCCCTCCCCGGGCTACGAGCAGTACTTC
TRBV7-2	TRBJ1-2	.	.	CASSPETGAAYGYTF	TGTGCCAGCAGCCCAGAGACAGGTGCTGCCTATGGCTACACCTTC
TRBV7-3	TRBJ1-1	TRBD1	.	CASSSTGEAFF	TGTGCCAGCAGCTCCACAGGGGAGGCTTTCTTT
TRBV5-4	TRBJ2-5	.	.	CASSLGLIQETQYF	TGTGCCAGCAGCTTGGGACTCATCCAAGAGACCCAGTACTTC
TRBV14	TRBJ2-5	.	.	CASSRQIQETQYF	TGTGCCAGCAGCCGACAGATCCAAGAGACCCAGTACTTC
TRBV7-3	TRBJ2-1	TRBD2	few	CASSLSPSGSSYNEQFF	TGTGCCAGCAGCTTATCCCCTAGCGGGAGCTCCTACAATGAGCAGTTCTTC
TRBV29-1	TRBJ2-7	.	.	CSVSTTYEQYF	TGCAGCGTTTCGACAACCTACGAGCAGTACTTC
TRBV28	TRBJ2-1	TRBD2	.	CASSFGVGAGAPNEQFF	TGTGCCAGCAGTTTTGGGGTCGGTGCGGGAGCTCCCAATGAGCAGTTCTTC
TRBV11-3	TRBJ2-2	.	.	CASSKGSNTGELFF	TGTGCCAGCAGCAAAGGTAGTAACACCGGGGAGCTGTTTTTT
TRBV30	TRBJ1-6	.	once	CAWDQNSPLHF	TGTGCCTGGGACCAGAATTCACCCCTCCACTTT
TRBV5-6	TRBJ2-7	TRBD1	.	CASSSDRGLSYEQYF	TGTGCCAGCAGCTCGGACAGGGGCCTCTCCTACGAGCAGTACTTC
TRBV5-4	TRBJ2-7	.	.	CASSLPGQSSYEQYF	TGTGCCAGCAGCTTGCCCGGACAGAGTTCCTACGAGCAGTACTTC
TRBV5-1	TRBJ1-5	.	.	CASSPEDSNQPQHF	TGCGCCAGCAGCCCGGAAGATAGCAATCAGCCCCAGCATTTT
TRBV5-5	TRBJ2-7	TRBD1	.	CASSLVVGTGWYEQYF	TGTGCCAGCAGCTTGGTAGTCGGGACAGGGTGGTACGAGCAGTACTTC
TRBV7-3	TRBJ2-1	TRBD2	once	CASSLNRSGRKFF	TGTGCCAGCAGCTTAAATCGGAGCGGGAGGAAGTTCTTC
TRBV10-3	TRBJ1-1	.	.	CAISEGALGTEAFF	TGTGCCATCAGTGAGGGGGCGTTGGGCACTGAAGCTTTCTTT
TRBV18	TRBJ2-7	.	.	CASSAAGYEQYF	TGTGCCAGCTCAGCTGCGGGATACGAGCAGTACTTC
TRBV7-8	TRBJ2-5	.	once	CASSSFLETQYF	TGTGCCAGCAGCTCTTTCTTAGAGACCCAGTACTTC
TRBV7-6	TRBJ2-1	.	.	CASSQASSYNEQFF	TGTGCCAGCAGCCAGGCTAGCTCCTACAATGAGCAGTTCTTC
TRBV5-3	TRBJ1-5	.	.	CARSYSRGINQPQHF	TGTGCCAGAAGCTATAGTCGGGGCATAAATCAGCCCCAGCATTTT
TRBV4-1	TRBJ2-7	TRBD2	.	CASSQKTSSHEQYF	TGCGCCAGCAGCCAAAAGACTAGCAGCCACGAGCAGTACTTC
TRBV5-1	TRBJ2-1	.	once	CASSAGSYNEQFF	TGCGCCAGCAGCGCAGGGTCCTACAATGAGCAGTTCTTC
TRBV7-3	TRBJ2-2	.	.	CASSLLQGYAGELFF	TGTGCCAGCAGCTTACTACAGGGATACGCCGGGGAGCTGTTTTTT
TRBV9	TRBJ2-2	.	once	CASSRNAGEGTGELFF	TGTGCCAGCAGCAGGAACGCAGGGGAGGGCACCGGGGAGCTGTTTTTT
TRBV28	TRBJ2-7	.	once	CASSLSGPYYEQYF	TGTGCCAGCAGTTTATCCGGACCTTACTACGAGCAGTACTTC
TRBV5-1	TRBJ2-1	.	.	CASSFYPGTYNEQFF	TGCGCCAGCAGCTTTTACCCAGGGACCTACAATGAGCAGTTCTTC
TRBV5-1	TRBJ1-3	.	.	CASRPAPLSSGNTIYF	TGCGCCAGCAGGCCCGCGCCCTTGAGCTCTGGAAACACCATATATTTT
TRBV10-3	TRBJ2-5	TRBD2	.	CAIRAGTSGQETQYF	TGTGCCATTAGGGCCGGGACTAGCGGCCAAGAGACCCAGTACTTC
TRBV27	TRBJ2-7	.	.	CASSMGGSKIRYF	TGTGCCAGCAGTATGGGGGGCAGTAAGATCCGGTACTTC
TRBV10-1	TRBJ2-5	.	.	CASSMTPQETQYF	TGCGCCAGCAGTATGACTCCTCAAGAGACCCAGTACTTC
TRBV5-6	TRBJ2-3	.	.	CASSLGTTFTQYF	TGTGCCAGCAGCCTCGGGACGACCTTTACGCAGTATTTT